This T cell receptor beta chain was sequenced during a study of blood T cell repertoires in COVID-19 (dated by TCRdb to about 2020). Concerning the study at large: Collaborator samples came from the United States, Italy and Spain and covered acute and convalescent phases of COVID-19. The prospective study material was composed of cDNA or gDNA derived from T cells, B-cell-depleted T cells, or PBMCs. Subjects who had been exposed to COVID-19, were actively infected with it, or had recovered from it provided the deeply sampled blood TCRbeta repertoires that made up the dataset. The repertoires were released in a freely available public database intended as a resource for research on the immune response to SARS-CoV-2. Samples were obtained from the ongoing ImmuneRACE study (first 160 participants) and from over 1,000 subjects provided by 6 global collaborators. A de-identified subject ID, COVID-19 status, age in years and sex were almost always included in the sample metadata. HLA class I and class II types, where available, came from metadata supplied by the sample provider rather than from assay-based typing.

What the study reported, not specific to this receptor: The amount of clinical and demographic metadata varied by source and participant and was provided uncurated.

TCRbeta CDR3 regions were amplified from genomic DNA by means of the immunoSEQ Assay, a bias-controlled multiplex PCR. Regarding the original processing steps: Within the assay, amplification of reference gene primers was used to estimate how many nucleated cells each sample contained. Sequence reads were collapsed and filtered to measure the absolute abundance of every unique TCRbeta CDR3 rearrangement. Productive Simpson clonality was computed per sample as the square root of Simpson's diversity index over productive rearrangements. The source is immuneACCESS, and TCRdb retained only in-frame sequences with V and J called. Part of the clones is not carried over; for the studies checked, unresolved V genes explain less than half of this, and the remainder is unexplained. The V and J calls and clone size were taken over from that table, and D and trimming were inferred from the DNA. Counted in this sample were 95,000 to 100,000 clones; around 80% of them appeared once. The ten largest clones take up over 9.5% of the sample.

The CDR3 starts with the cysteine, ends with the phenylalanine, and has 16 residues. Solely the CDR3 DNA is kept, with 48 bases framed from the first base. V was cut back by 0 bases and J by 7 bases, leaving a gap of 16 bases between them. CDR1 and CDR2 are drawn from the germline V gene: KGHSH, LQKENI. Note on this clone: No antigen is known for it. No base quality values were provided; no much bigger clone lies one nucleotide off.

Whole blood was collected in K2EDTA tubes by collaborating institutions according to the institutions' own protocols. For TCRbeta analysis, collaborators shipped samples as frozen whole blood, isolated PBMCs, or DNA extracted from either of those sample types. This receptor chain uses TRBV18 and TRBJ2-1; the D gene is not confidently resolved. The source material was peripheral blood. The sequence derives from a man aged 65-85 years with acute or convalescent COVID-19. The sequenced DNA is TGTGCCAGCTCACCACCGGGTTCCAGAACCGGGAATGAGCAGTTCTTC. Translation gives CASSPPGSRTGNEQFF. With the portions outside the CDR3 filled from the reference TRBV18 and TRBJ2-1 genes, the complete variable region becomes NAGVMQNPRHLVRRRGQEARLRCSPMKGHSHVYWYRQLPEEGLKFMVYLQKENIIDESGMPKERFSAEFPKEGPSILRIQQVVRGDSAAYFCASSPPGSRTGNEQFFGPGTRLTVL.